The 20 T cell receptor beta chains in this list originate from one sample, sequenced in a study of shared clonotypes between healthy human individuals. The protocol was immunoSEQ multiplex PCR, while the TCRdb copy is restricted to in-frame clones and leaves out a portion. The data show over a million clones, 95% to 97% seen once. Sequenced: naive CD4+ T cells sorted from blood. Subset defined: CD45RA+ positively selected. These receptors were taken from a young man in good health.

This sequence joins TRBV28 and TRBJ1-2, with D unresolved. The germline CDR1 and CDR2 sequences are MDHEN and SYDVKM. The CDR3 has 14 residues. V lost 6 bases and J 4 bases, leaving 15 bases between the germline ends. CDR3 protein: CASRQTGGFYGYTF. As DNA, the CDR3 is TGTGCCAGCAGACAAACCGGCGGCTTCTATGGCTACACCTTC.

V is TRBV5-4 and J is TRBJ2-7, with D possibly called TRBD1 or TRBD2 (5 bases each). Germline loops: CDR1 SGHNT, CDR2 YYREEE (reference sequence). CDR3 length: 14 amino acids. V was pared by 6 bases and J by 2 bases, with 15 bases between. CDR3 region: CASTLDRGPYEQYF. In DNA form, the CDR3 reads TGTGCCAGCACTCTCGACCGGGGCCCCTACGAGCAGTACTTC.

CDR3 sequence reads: CASSSSGSFGEQFF. The DNA of the CDR3 is TGTGCCAGCAGCTCTAGCGGGAGTTTTGGTGAGCAGTTCTTC. The J gene is TRBJ2-1, the V gene TRBV11-3, with 10 bases lining up with TRBD2. This CDR3 has 14 amino acids. Losses at the gene ends were 4 bases for V and 9 bases for J; bases not matched to a gene: 6. In germline, CDR1 is SGHNT, CDR2 YENEEA. Variable domain in full (rest from reference TRBV11-3 and TRBJ2-1): EAGVVQSPRYKIIEKKQPVAFWCNPISGHNTLYWYLQNLGQGPELLIRYENEEAVDDSQLPKDRFSAERLKGVDSTLKIQPAELGDSAVYLCASSSSGSFGEQFFGPGTRLTVL.

The chain is built from TRBV29-1 and TRBJ2-2; D ambiguous. The CDR3 totals 12 residues. Germline V gene sequence: CDR1 SQVTM, CDR2 ANQGSEA. Trimming left V 4 bases short and J 6 bases short, with 9 bases between. In nucleotides, the CDR3 is TGCAGCGTTGGGATGACGGCCGGGGAGCTGTTTTTT. Protein: CSVGMTAGELFF.

This sequence joins TRBV7-9 and TRBJ2-7; TRBD1 matches at 8 bases. The CDR3 totals 18 residues. Trimming cost V 5 bases and J 2 bases; bases outside gene matches: 17. CDR1 and CDR2 (germline): SEHNR, FQNEAQ (reference sequence). The CDR3 coding sequence is TGTGCCAGCAGCCACTTAGGGGGCACCGGGACAGGTGCCTACGAGCAGTACTTC. Residues: CASSHLGGTGTGAYEQYF.

This chain links TRBV7-2 with TRBJ1-5; D gene uncertain. The V gene lost 7 bases and the J gene lost 1 base, with 14 bases spanning the gap. The germline V gene encodes CDR1 SGHTA and CDR2 FQGNSA. This CDR3 contains 15 residues. The CDR3 DNA reads TGTGCCAGCATCCCCGTGGGCTTAAGCAATCAGCCCCAGCATTTT. This codes for CASIPVGLSNQPQHF.

This clone has only a few counts. This chain links TRBV11-2 with TRBJ2-5; D call uncertain. From germline, CDR1 is SGHAT and CDR2 FQNNGV. The germline V and J ends were trimmed by 2 bases and 3 bases, with 7 bases remaining between them. This CDR3 has 13 residues. CDR3 sequence (DNA): TGTGCCAGCAGCTTATGGGGAAAAGAGACCCAGTACTTC. Residues: CASSLWGKETQYF.

The genes are TRBV7-2 and TRBJ2-1; D perhaps matches TRBD2 (6 bases). Trimming took off 5 bases at V and 9 bases at J, with 20 bases between the two ends. CDR3 length: 15 amino acids. In germline, CDR1 is SGHTA, CDR2 FQGNSA. The CDR3 loop reads CASSTQNLREIEQFF. The CDR3 DNA is TGTGCCAGCAGCACCCAAAACCTCCGGGAGATTGAGCAGTTCTTC.

The V and J genes are TRBV10-1 and TRBJ2-1, with D perhaps TRBD2 (5 bases). Between the trimmed V and J ends, which lost 4 bases and 5 bases, there was a span of 12 bases. This CDR3 has 14 residues. The germline V gene encodes CDR1 WNHNN and CDR2 SYGVQD (reference sequence). The CDR3 sequence: CASSGGAVHNEQFF. CDR3 nucleotide sequence: TGCGCCAGCAGTGGTGGAGCGGTCCACAATGAGCAGTTCTTC.

This chain uses TRBV6-5 with TRBJ2-7, with 10 bases matching TRBD2. The germline CDR1 and CDR2 sequences are MNHEY and SVGAGI. The CDR3 contains 15 residues. Trimming cost V 6 bases and J 2 bases; bases outside gene matches: 7. The CDR3 DNA follows: TGTGCCAGCAGACTACTAGCGGGACAAGCCTACGAGCAGTACTTC. Protein sequence: CASRLLAGQAYEQYF.

To note about this clone: Distinct nucleotide sequences in the sample also encode this CDR3. J is TRBJ1-4 and V is TRBV18; D uncertain. V was pared by 0 bases and J by 5 bases, with 4 bases between. Germline V lookup: CDR1 KGHSH, CDR2 LQKENI. This CDR3 is 13 amino acids long. For the CDR3, the DNA is TGTGCCAGCTCACCACCGGGGAATGAAAAACTGTTTTTT. It translates to CASSPPGNEKLFF.

The rearrangement links TRBV27 to TRBJ2-2; 7 bases match TRBD1. CDR3 length: 13 residues. With V trimmed by 7 bases and J by 7 bases, 6 bases remained unmatched. The germline V gene encodes CDR1 MNHEY and CDR2 SMNVEV (reference sequence). The CDR3 loop is CASMDRNGGELFF. CDR3 in DNA: TGTGCCAGCATGGACAGGAACGGCGGGGAGCTGTTTTTT.

This rearrangement joins TRBV5-1 to TRBJ2-7, with 7 positions matching TRBD1. This CDR3 is 15 amino acids long. Trimming cost V 4 bases and J 3 bases; bases outside gene matches: 10. Germline V lookup: CDR1 SGHRS, CDR2 YFSETQ. In DNA form, the CDR3 reads TGCGCCAGCAGCGAGGGACAGCGGATCCACTACGAGCAGTACTTC. It specifies CASSEGQRIHYEQYF.

The rearrangement joins TRBV5-4 to TRBJ2-7; 8 bases line up with TRBD2. The ends lost 4 bases at V and 4 bases at J; junction bases unmatched: 10. Germline loops: CDR1 SGHNT, CDR2 YYREEE (reference sequence). The CDR3 has 15 residues. The CDR3 spells CASSQPGLGAYEQYF. DNA of the CDR3: TGTGCCAGCAGCCAACCGGGACTAGGAGCTTACGAGCAGTACTTC.

V usage is TRBV7-9 and J usage is TRBJ2-5; D perhaps matches TRBD1 (5 bases). Gene TRBJ2-7 matches the end of the DNA better, so the J call may be wrong. This CDR3 is built from 17 residues. CDR1 and CDR2 from the germline V gene are SEHNR and FQNEAQ (reference sequence). The DNA for the CDR3 is TGTGCCAGCAGCTTAGCGGAGAGAACGGACAAGACGTACGAGCAGTACTTC. This gives the protein CASSLAERTDKTYEQYF.

This chain links TRBV7-9 with TRBJ2-7, with 7 bases identical to TRBD2. Germline V gene sequence: CDR1 SEHNR, CDR2 FQNEAQ (reference sequence). With 5 bases clipped from V and 1 base from J, the junction kept 11 bases outside the gene matches. The CDR3 has 16 residues. This CDR3 is CASSPRGGSQSYEQYF. The CDR3 DNA reads TGTGCCAGCAGCCCAAGGGGCGGGAGTCAATCCTACGAGCAGTACTTC.

J is TRBJ2-7 and V is TRBV29-1, with 9 bases that match TRBD1. The germline V gene has CDR1 SQVTM and CDR2 ANQGSEA. J gave up 5 bases and V 7 bases, and 3 bases lay outside the gene matches. This CDR3 region has 11 residues. CDR3 loop: CSGRQGDEQYF. The CDR3 nucleotides are TGCAGCGGCAGACAGGGGGACGAGCAGTACTTC.

This sequence joins TRBV9 and TRBJ2-1; 9 bases map to TRBD2. V lost 4 bases and J lost 3; bases outside the gene matches: 5. The CDR3 spans 15 residues. The germline CDR1 and CDR2 sequences are SGDLS and YYNGEE. The DNA for the CDR3 is TGTGCCAGCAGCTTTAGCGGGAGAAGCTACAATGAGCAGTTCTTC. Protein product: CASSFSGRSYNEQFF.

The rearrangement links TRBV2 to TRBJ2-5; unclear D gene. V was trimmed by 11 bases and J by 1 base, leaving 14 bases between them. Germline CDR1 reads SNHLY; CDR2 reads FYNNEI. The CDR3 runs 13 residues. CDR3 sequence reads: CAGNGSPQETQYF. CDR3 DNA sequence: TGTGCCGGAAACGGGTCTCCCCAAGAGACCCAGTACTTC.

J is TRBJ2-7 and V is TRBV27; 7 positions agree with TRBD2. The ends lost 6 bases at V and 3 bases at J; junction bases unmatched: 11. The germline V gene has CDR1 MNHEY and CDR2 SMNVEV (reference sequence). The CDR3 is 15 residues long. The chain's CDR3 is CASRSLGGGLYEQYF. In nucleotides, the CDR3 is TGTGCCAGCAGGTCTCTTGGCGGGGGTCTCTACGAGCAGTACTTC.